This TCR beta chain stems from a study of beta chain features in type 1 diabetes. Regarding the study as a whole: Sequencing the cDNA could make cells with high TCR expression show up more than they should. All four CD4+ subsets from Type 1 diabetes patients carried moderately but significantly shorter TCRB CDR3s.

The isolated RNA, all of it, was reverse transcribed, so expressed TCRB transcripts were what got sequenced. Mean read depth for naive, central memory and regulatory T cell samples was several million reads. TCRdb's copy holds only in-frame clones and misses some; the assay was immunoSEQ multiplex PCR. The table has 600,000 to 750,000 clones, around an eighth seen once. This CDR3 contains 14 residues. The V gene end was trimmed by 0 bases and the J gene end by 1 base; junction bases not matched to a gene: 0. Germline V CDR1 and CDR2: GTSNPN, SVGIG (reference sequence). As for this clone: Its antigen remains unidentified.

Sorted populations all exceeded 95% purity. The sequence was collected from a man between 25 and 39 years old with type 1 diabetes. Input material: naive CD4+ T cells from blood. This chain connects TRBV30 to TRBJ1-5; 7 bases are shared with TRBD1. The CDR3 spells CAWSVQGSNQPQHF. The CDR3 coding sequence is TGTGCCTGGAGTGTACAGGGGAGCAATCAGCCCCAGCATTTT.